A single sample gave rise to the 19 T cell receptor beta chains below, sequenced in a study of CD8+ T cells in alopecia areata (dated by TCRdb to between 2017 and 2018). The protocol used for the library was the immunoSEQ multiplex PCR assay. RNA was extracted from all samples and reverse transcribed into cDNA, which served as template for TCR sequencing. TCRdb took this table from immuneACCESS and kept in-frame rearrangements with V and J called. Such tables lack part of the clones; where checked against another copy, unresolved V genes explain under half of the gap, and the rest is unexplained. The sample yields approximately 9,300 clones; approximately 65% were counted once. The leading ten clones occupy approximately 16% of the sample. Lesional scalp punch biopsies and peripheral blood were collected from alopecia areata patients. The sequenced sample consisted of skin. These receptors came from a human donor with alopecia areata.

There are a few counts of this clone. This sequence joins TRBV27 and TRBJ2-4; D unresolved. This CDR3 has 16 residues. Trimming shortened V by 2 bases and J by 7 bases, and 18 bases separated the two germline ends. Germline V gene data show CDR1 as MNHEY and CDR2 as SMNVEV (reference sequence). The CDR3 DNA is TGTGCCAGCAGTTTAAACTTCGCGGCCCTTGGGAACATTCAGTACTTC. Its translation: CASSLNFAALGNIQYF.

The CDR3 loop is CASSVDFSTDTQYF. Here the CDR3 DNA reads TGTGCCAGCAGCGTAGATTTTAGCACAGATACGCAGTATTTT. The rearrangement uses TRBV9 and TRBJ2-3; no reliable D call. This CDR3 spans 14 amino acids. The germline gives CDR1 SGDLS, CDR2 YYNGEE. Trimming left V 0 bases short and J 0 bases short, with 5 bases between.

This clone was detected only a few times. The chain combines TRBV2 with TRBJ1-5; D not certain. V dropped 4 bases and J dropped 0 bases, with 10 bases sitting between them. This CDR3 contains 15 residues. Germline CDR1 SNHLY, CDR2 FYNNEI. CDR3 in DNA: TGTGCCAGCAGTGGGTCAGGCCATAGCAATCAGCCCCAGCATTTT. The encoded protein is CASSGSGHSNQPQHF.

V is TRBV27 and J is TRBJ1-2; a possible D gene is TRBD1 (6 bases). V gave up 0 bases and J gave up 6 bases, with 14 bases separating them. Germline V lookup: CDR1 MNHEY, CDR2 SMNVEV (reference sequence). The CDR3 runs to 15 residues. The CDR3 nucleotides read TGTGCCAGCAGTTTATCACCGGGGGCGAGAAATGGCTACACCTTC. Translated: CASSLSPGARNGYTF.

V and J are TRBV6-1 and TRBJ2-3; 7 bases are a match to TRBD2. The germline gives CDR1 MNHNS, CDR2 SASEGT. The ends lost 11 bases at V and 2 bases at J; junction bases unmatched: 10. This CDR3 spans 14 amino acids. The CDR3 here is CACTGTIVTDTQYF. DNA of the CDR3: TGTGCCTGCACCGGGACTATCGTCACAGATACGCAGTATTTT.

J is TRBJ2-1 and V is TRBV5-1; 10 positions match TRBD1. The CDR3 sequence is 15 residues long. The V gene end was trimmed by 0 bases and the J gene end by 6 bases; junction bases not matched to a gene: 3. The germline V gene encodes CDR1 SGHRS and CDR2 YFSETQ. CDR3 DNA sequence: TGCGCCAGCAGCTTGGGGACAGGGGGATCCAATGAGCAGTTCTTC. Its translation is CASSLGTGGSNEQFF. The full variable domain, in which reference TRBV5-1 and TRBJ2-1 provide the parts outside the CDR3, is KAGVTQTPRYLIKTRGQQVTLSCSPISGHRSVSWYQQTPGQGLQFLFEYFSETQRNKGNFPGRFSGRQFSNSRSEMNVSTLELGDSALYLCASSLGTGGSNEQFFGPGTRLTVL.

In its sample, this clone was seen a few times. The genes are TRBV5-4 and TRBJ1-2; D remains ambiguous. Trimming removed 7 bases from V and 4 bases from J, with 23 bases in between. Germline lookup yields CDR1 SGHNT and CDR2 YYREEE (reference sequence). The CDR3 length is 16 residues. CDR3 in amino acids: CASCIIVPIKTYGYTF. Here the CDR3 DNA reads TGTGCCAGCTGCATAATCGTACCAATAAAGACCTATGGCTACACCTTC. Combining the CDR3 with reference TRBV5-4 and TRBJ1-2 gives the whole variable domain ETGVTQSPTHLIKTRGQQVTLRCSSQSGHNTVSWYQQALGQGPQFIFQYYREEENGRGNFPPRFSGLQFPNYSSELNVNALELDDSALYLCASCIIVPIKTYGYTFGSGTRLTVV.

This chain joins TRBV19 and TRBJ1-5; tentatively, D is TRBD1 (5 bases). CDR3 length equals 13 residues. The germline V gene has CDR1 LNHDA and CDR2 SQIVND (reference sequence). V was pared by 9 bases and J by 6 bases, with 15 bases between. CDR3 sequence: CARSQGTGQPQHF. The CDR3 DNA is TGTGCCAGATCCCAGGGCACGGGTCAGCCCCAGCATTTT.

This clone has only a few counts. The chain joins TRBV9 to TRBJ2-7; possible D gene TRBD2, 5 bases. The germline V gene has CDR1 SGDLS and CDR2 YYNGEE. V was cut by 4 bases and J by 3 bases, with 17 bases left in between. The CDR3 has 15 residues. The CDR3 loop reads CASSLSGVGHYEQYF. CDR3 in DNA: TGTGCCAGCAGCTTGAGCGGTGTCGGGCACTACGAGCAGTACTTC.

The chain employs TRBV18 and TRBJ2-1, with D unresolved. V was cut by 11 bases and J by 4 bases, with 6 bases left in between. The CDR3 runs to 10 residues. Germline values: CDR1 KGHSH, CDR2 LQKENI. CDR3 region: CASPYNEQFF. CDR3 coding DNA: TGTGCCTCCCCATACAATGAGCAGTTCTTC.

The CDR3 sequence is CSVEIPSGRGVTQYF. In nucleotides, the CDR3 is TGCAGCGTTGAAATTCCCAGCGGGCGGGGAGTTACGCAGTATTTT. This chain connects TRBV29-1 to TRBJ2-3, with a tentative D call TRBD2 (6 bases). CDR1 and CDR2 (germline): SQVTM, ANQGSEA. Trimming shortened V by 2 bases and J by 8 bases, and 20 bases separated the two germline ends. CDR3 size: 15 residues.

Only one count was recorded for this clone. The CDR3 sequence is CAWSAKGGLAVYNEQFF. The CDR3 DNA follows: TGTGCCTGGAGCGCCAAGGGCGGGCTAGCTGTCTACAATGAGCAGTTCTTC. The V and J genes are TRBV30 and TRBJ2-1; maybe TRBD2 (5 bases). Per germline, CDR1 GTSNPN and CDR2 SVGIG (reference sequence). V dropped 3 bases and J dropped 3 bases, with 21 bases sitting between them. There are 17 residues in the CDR3.

This clone is a singleton in its sample. The chain's CDR3 is CASSVGDWVNTIYF. The CDR3 bases are TGTGCCAGCAGCGTAGGGGACTGGGTAAACACCATATATTTT. The J gene is TRBJ1-3, the V gene TRBV9; the D gene is possibly TRBD1 (5 bases). Trimming left V 0 bases short and J 6 bases short, with 10 bases between. CDR3 length: 14 residues. Germline lookup yields CDR1 SGDLS and CDR2 YYNGEE.

A few counts support this clone. The chain links TRBV12-5 to TRBJ1-2; 8 bases fit TRBD1. J gave up 2 bases and V 4 bases, and 9 bases lay outside the gene matches. Germline loops: CDR1 LGHNT, CDR2 FRNRAP. The CDR3 spans 16 residues. CDR3: CASGSPRDRSNYGYTF. In DNA, the CDR3 is TGTGCTAGTGGTTCGCCCCGGGACAGGAGCAACTATGGCTACACCTTC.

The rearrangement links TRBV29-1 to TRBJ2-1; TRBD1 or TRBD2 may be the D gene (5 bases each). From germline, CDR1 is SQVTM and CDR2 ANQGSEA. Trimming took 3 bases from V and 9 from J, leaving 15 bases between them. The CDR3 contains 13 residues. The CDR3 DNA reads as TGCAGCGTTGAGAAGGAGGCTGGGGGTGAGCAGTTCTTC. It translates to CSVEKEAGGEQFF.

This clone has just a few counts. The chain couples TRBV29-1 to TRBJ1-1; no clear D. V lost 3 bases and J 0 bases, leaving 2 bases between the germline ends. Per the germline V gene, CDR1 is SQVTM and CDR2 is ANQGSEA. The CDR3 spans 11 residues. The CDR3 sequence is CSVELNTEAFF. In nucleotides, the CDR3 is TGCAGCGTTGAGCTGAACACTGAAGCTTTCTTT.

The rearrangement joins TRBV5-4 to TRBJ1-2; D gene ambiguous. Trimming removed 2 bases from V and 2 bases from J, with 4 bases in between. Germline values: CDR1 SGHNT, CDR2 YYREEE (reference sequence). This CDR3 spans 12 amino acids. CDR3 region: CASSLPNYGYTF. CDR3 bases: TGTGCCAGCAGCTTACCCAACTATGGCTACACCTTC.

This clone was observed a handful of times. The gene calls are TRBV21-1 and TRBJ2-2; the listed D gene, TRBD2, was not tested against the DNA. TRBV21-1 is listed as a pseudogene. There are 16 residues in the CDR3. The CDR3 DNA reads as TGTGCCAGCAGCACGGGGGGTCCGGGGGAATCCGGGGAGCTGTTTTTT. It encodes CASSTGGPGESGELFF.

The chain links TRBV7-8 to TRBJ2-5; a weak D match, TRBD2 (6 bases). Per the germline V gene, CDR1 is SGHVS and CDR2 is FQNEAQ. V was shortened by 3 bases and J by 1 base, with 15 bases between the two germline ends. The CDR3 runs to 16 residues. Here the CDR3 reads CASSLGPRDFQETQYF. CDR3 nucleotides: TGTGCCAGCAGCTTGGGACCTCGGGACTTCCAAGAGACCCAGTACTTC.